These T cell receptor beta chains were read from a single sample in a study of T cells in tumors after PD-1 blockade. TCRdb's copy holds only in-frame clones and misses some; the assay was immunoSEQ multiplex PCR. Of about 59,000 clones listed, 80% are singletons. The sample consisted of PBMCs, taken before anti-PD-1 treatment. These receptors were taken from a human donor with basal cell carcinoma. CDR3s include the opening cysteine and the closing phenylalanine or tryptophan. A D gene is named only where the DNA matches it firmly. The size field is filled for only some rows; it gives once, few, many or a size class.

>.|TRBV27|TRBD1|TRBJ2-7
TGTGCCAGCAGTTTTTCAGGGGGCGGGCAGTACTTC
CASSFSGGGQYF
>.|TRBV6-1|.|TRBJ1-5
TGTGCCAGCAGTGAAACCGGGTTTAATCAACCCCAGCATTTT
CASSETGFNQPQHF
>.|TRBV19|.|TRBJ1-1
TGTGCCAGTAGCCCAGGGCCGAACACTGAAGCTTTCTTT
CASSPGPNTEAFF
>.|TRBV5-1|.|TRBJ1-1
TGCGCCAGCAGCTTGGCCGGGCGGTCTGAAGCTTTCTTT
CASSLAGRSEAFF
>.|TRBV5-4|TRBD2|TRBJ2-1
TGTGCCAGCAGCTTGTACCGACTAGCGGGGGTCTTGGATGAGCAGTTCTTC
CASSLYRLAGVLDEQFF
>.|TRBV5-4|TRBD2|TRBJ2-1
TGTGCCAGCAGCTTGGCCGGGACTAGCGGGGGCCGATACAATGAGCAGTTCTTC
CASSLAGTSGGRYNEQFF
>.|TRBV10-3|TRBD1|TRBJ2-7
TGTGCCATCAGTGAGCCGGGACAGGGAGGTAACTACGAGCAGTACTTC
CAISEPGQGGNYEQYF
>.|TRBV5-6|TRBD1|TRBJ1-1
TGTGCCAGCACCCCCTTACAGGGGCGGGACACTGAAGCTTTCTTT
CASTPLQGRDTEAFF
>once|TRBV4-1|.|TRBJ2-6
TGCGCCAGCAGCCACCGGCCGGATGGGGCCAACGTCCTGACTTTC
CASSHRPDGANVLTF
>.|TRBV2|TRBD1|TRBJ2-3
TGTGCCAGCAGTGGGACAGGGGGCACAGATACGCAGTATTTT
CASSGTGGTDTQYF
>.|TRBV4-2|TRBD1|TRBJ2-6
TGTGCCAGCAGCCAAGATGGGGCAGGGGGCGCTGGGGCCAACGTCCTGACTTTC
CASSQDGAGGAGANVLTF
>.|TRBV7-8|TRBD1|TRBJ2-2
TGTGCCAGCAGCCCAGGGGGACAGGGGAACACCGGGGAGCTGTTTTTT
CASSPGGQGNTGELFF
>few|TRBV10-2|.|TRBJ1-5
TGCGCCAGCAGCCTGTCGGGGGGCTGGGGTAGCAATCAGCCCCAGCATTTT
CASSLSGGWGSNQPQHF
>.|TRBV20-1|.|TRBJ2-7
TGCAGTGCTAGTGAAGGGGGAGGGCAGTACTTC
CSASEGGGQYF
>once|TRBV7-9|.|TRBJ1-1
TGTGCCAGCAGCACCGGGGACACTGAAGCTTTCTTT
CASSTGDTEAFF
>.|TRBV6-5|.|TRBJ2-1
TGTGCCAGCACCGCATCATCGGGCAGCTACAATGAGCAGTTCTTC
CASTASSGSYNEQFF
>few|TRBV19|.|TRBJ2-3
TGTGCCAGCCGCGAAGCTAGCACAGATACGCAGTATTTT
CASREASTDTQYF
>.|TRBV6-1|.|TRBJ2-7
TGTGCCAGCAGTGAAGGGGCGGGACAGACCTACGAGCAGTACTTC
CASSEGAGQTYEQYF
>.|TRBV7-3|TRBD2|TRBJ2-1
TGTGCCAGCAGCTCACGACAGGGGGGCCCCGGGACTAGCGGGGACCTCTACAATGAGCAGTTCTTC
CASSSRQGGPGTSGDLYNEQFF
>.|TRBV18|TRBD2|TRBJ2-3
TGTGCCAGCTCACCAAGCGGGAGGGCAGATACGCAGTATTTT
CASSPSGRADTQYF
>.|TRBV6-1|TRBD1|TRBJ2-7
TGTGCCAGCAGTGAGCAGGGGGCTCTTACCTACGAGCAGTACTTC
CASSEQGALTYEQYF
>.|TRBV30|.|TRBJ2-5
TGTGCCTGGAGTGTTGGGGTAGCGACGGAGACCCAGTACTTC
CAWSVGVATETQYF
>once|TRBV3-1/TRBV3-2|TRBD2|TRBJ2-5
TGTGCCAGCAGCCTTGGGGGGGGGCAAGAGACCCAGTACTTC
CASSLGGGQETQYF
>once|TRBV6-1|.|TRBJ1-5
TGTGCCAGCAGTGAAGTGGGCAGGGGAGTGGATCAGCCCCAGCATTTT
CASSEVGRGVDQPQHF
>.|TRBV2|.|TRBJ2-4
TGTGCCAGCAGCCTTTTAAACATTCAGTACTTC
CASSLLNIQYF
>.|TRBV6-6|.|TRBJ1-5
TGTGCCAGCAGTTACTCGGACAGAAGCAATCAGCCCCAGCATTTT
CASSYSDRSNQPQHF
>.|TRBV14|.|TRBJ1-2
TGTGCCAGCAGCCTCCCGGGGGGAGTAGGCTACACCTTC
CASSLPGGVGYTF
>.|TRBV6-6|TRBD1|TRBJ1-2
TGTGCCAGCTCCGACAGGGGTGGAGGCTACACCTTC
CASSDRGGGYTF
>.|TRBV27|TRBD1|TRBJ1-3
TGTGCCAGCAGCAGGACAGGGGGCTTTGGAAACACCATATATTTT
CASSRTGGFGNTIYF
>.|TRBV7-9|TRBD2|TRBJ2-4
TGTGCCAGCAGCTTGGCCGGGGGGGCTCGAGCCAAAAACATTCAGTACTTC
CASSLAGGARAKNIQYF
>.|TRBV7-3|.|TRBJ2-5
TGTGCCAGCAGCCTGCGTCATGGGCAAGAGACCCAGTACTTC
CASSLRHGQETQYF
>few|TRBV28|.|TRBJ1-6
TGTGCCAGCAGTCCCAAGAGTTATTATAATTCACCCCTCCACTTT
CASSPKSYYNSPLHF
>.|TRBV6-5|TRBD1|TRBJ1-5
TGTGCCAGCAGGCCGGACAGGGGTCAGCCCCAGCATTTT
CASRPDRGQPQHF
>.|TRBV5-1|.|TRBJ1-2
TGCGCCAGCAGAAAGGGTTCGGGCCCCTCGGGGGATGGCTACACCTTC
CASRKGSGPSGDGYTF
>.|TRBV5-6|.|TRBJ2-1
TGTGCCAGCAGCTTGAGTGCCCGGACAGTCTACAATGAGCAGTTCTTC
CASSLSARTVYNEQFF
>.|TRBV13|.|TRBJ2-1
TGTGCCAGCACCCCGAATCGCTATGAGCAGTTCTTC
CASTPNRYEQFF
>.|TRBV18|.|TRBJ2-5
TGTGCCAGCTCACCACGGGACGGGGGCCGAGGGGAGACCCAGTACTTC
CASSPRDGGRGETQYF
>.|TRBV5-1|.|TRBJ2-1
TGCGCCAGCAGCTTGACCTTAGGGGGTACCTACAATGAGCAGTTCTTC
CASSLTLGGTYNEQFF
>.|TRBV6-2/TRBV6-3|.|TRBJ2-7
TGTGCCAGCAGTTACGCTCGGGAAGAGCAGTACTTC
CASSYAREEQYF
>.|TRBV12-3/TRBV12-4|TRBD2|TRBJ2-1
TGTGCCAGCAGTAATTTAGAGCGGGGTCAGCAGTTCTTC
CASSNLERGQQFF
>few|TRBV5-1|.|TRBJ1-4
TGCGCCAGCAGCTTGGACGGGGGGGACAATGAAAAACTGTTTTTT
CASSLDGGDNEKLFF
>.|TRBV19|TRBD2|TRBJ2-5
TGTGCCAGTAGTAGCACTAGCGGGGGCCAAGAGACCCAGTACTTC
CASSSTSGGQETQYF
>.|TRBV6-1|TRBD1|TRBJ1-6
TGTGCCAGCAGTGAAGCGCTTCAGGGGGGGAATTCACCCCTCCACTTT
CASSEALQGGNSPLHF
>.|TRBV6-2/TRBV6-3|TRBD1|TRBJ1-5
TGTGCCAGCAGCCCTGGACCGGGACAGGGTGTTCATAGCAATCAGCCCCAGCATTTT
CASSPGPGQGVHSNQPQHF
>.|TRBV18|.|TRBJ2-1
TGTGCCAGCTCACTCGTGACAGAGCAGTTCTTC
CASSLVTEQFF